Following are 5 T cell receptor beta chains from one sample sequenced in a study of blood T cell repertoires in COVID-19. Generated by immunoSEQ multiplex PCR, the TCRdb table keeps only in-frame clones and is missing some. Of roughly 150,000 clones in the sample, 84% were seen once. The source material was peripheral blood. These receptors came from a woman of 80 years or more with COVID-19, enrolled during active disease.

The gene calls are TRBV9 and TRBJ2-2, with D possibly being TRBD2 (5 bases). CDR3 length equals 16 residues. Germline V gene lookup returns CDR1 SGDLS and CDR2 YYNGEE. V lost 7 bases, J lost 3 bases, and 19 bases lay in between. Here the CDR3 reads CASGLRRRADTGELFF. The CDR3 bases are TGTGCCAGCGGACTTAGGAGGCGGGCCGACACCGGGGAGCTGTTTTTT.

The chain uses TRBV10-3 and TRBJ1-1; 10 nucleotides line up with TRBD1. J lost 4 bases, V lost 4 bases, and 9 bases had no gene match. The CDR3 consists of 16 residues. Per germline, CDR1 ENHRY and CDR2 SYGVKD. The CDR3 DNA reads TGTGCCATCAGTGCGGGCGACCGGGACAGGGGCACTGAAGCTTTCTTT. Protein: CAISAGDRDRGTEAFF.

The rearrangement uses TRBV30 and TRBJ2-7; tentatively, D is TRBD2 (6 bases). Germline V gene sequence: CDR1 GTSNPN, CDR2 SVGIG (reference sequence). The CDR3 runs 13 residues. The CDR3 region has the DNA TGTGCATGCGGGACGTACACCTCCTACGAGCAGTACTTC. Its translation is CACGTYTSYEQYF.

This clone appeared a single time. The chain employs TRBV7-8 and TRBJ2-1; 8 bases fit TRBD2. The germline CDR1 and CDR2 sequences are SGHVS and FQNEAQ. V shed 5 bases and J 14 bases; nucleotides not matched to a gene: 8. This CDR3 has 12 amino acids. CDR3 in amino acids: CASSDRLAREFF. In nucleotides, the CDR3 is TGTGCCAGCAGCGACAGACTAGCGCGGGAGTTCTTC.

The chain employs TRBV24-1 and TRBJ2-3; D is unclear. The CDR3 runs to 12 residues. V gave up 5 bases and J gave up 5 bases, with 7 bases separating them. The germline gives CDR1 KGHDR, CDR2 SFDVKD. This CDR3 reads CATSGDGDTQYF. For the CDR3, the DNA is TGTGCCACCAGTGGAGATGGAGATACGCAGTATTTT.